The 4 T cell receptor beta chains reported below all come from one sample, sequenced in a study of cytomegalovirus exposure and HLA in healthy donors. 13 Jbeta primers and 60 Vbeta primers were used for the PCR. The assay was immunoSEQ multiplex PCR, and TCRdb's table has in-frame clones only and misses some. The sample has 200,000 to 250,000 clones. Specimen: PBMCs. These receptors originate from a girl aged 2 to 9 in good health and CMV-seropositive.

This sequence joins TRBV29-1 and TRBJ1-2, with D perhaps TRBD1 (6 bases). Deletions cut 6 bases from V and 3 bases from J, with 17 bases between. The germline V gene has CDR1 SQVTM and CDR2 ANQGSEA. The CDR3 consists of 14 residues. The CDR3 DNA reads TGCAGCGTCTCCTGGGGGGGGCAGGACTATGGCTACACCTTC. It codes for CSVSWGGQDYGYTF.

V and J are TRBV11-3 and TRBJ2-6, with D possibly being TRBD2 (6 bases). The germline V gene has CDR1 SGHNT and CDR2 YENEEA. The CDR3 extends over 15 amino acids. Trimming shortened V by 6 bases and J by 0 bases, and 9 bases separated the two germline ends. This CDR3 is CASSPGGSGANVLTF. In DNA form, the CDR3 reads TGTGCCAGCAGTCCCGGGGGCTCTGGGGCCAACGTCCTGACTTTC.

In nucleotides, the CDR3 is TGTGCCAGCAGTTTACTAGGAGGACGGGAGAGCCAGCGGTACTTC. Amino acid sequence: CASSLLGGRESQRYF. The J gene is TRBJ2-7, the V gene TRBV27; the D gene is possibly TRBD2 (6 bases). V was trimmed by 2 bases and J by 12 bases, leaving 23 bases between them. Germline V lookup: CDR1 MNHEY, CDR2 SMNVEV (reference sequence). This CDR3 is built from 15 residues.

The gene calls are TRBV6-5 and TRBJ1-2; D is perhaps TRBD1 (5 bases). The CDR3 contains 15 residues. Germline V CDR1 and CDR2: MNHEY, SVGAGI. V was cut by 4 bases and J by 3 bases, with 15 bases left in between. DNA for the CDR3: TGTGCCAGCAGTTCGGCCGGGGGACTTTACTATGGCTACACCTTC. It encodes CASSSAGGLYYGYTF.